The following is a T cell receptor (beta chain) sequence with its context. Its antigen is as yet unknown. Clones were read by immunoSEQ multiplex PCR, and TCRdb kept only the in-frame ones, dropping some. The profile shows around 940,000 clones, over 75% of them singletons. This entry comes from a study of shared clonotypes between healthy human individuals. Study overall: Per donor, CD8 memory used one plate, CD8 naive used two, CD4 memory used three and CD4 naive used three.

Germline-derived CDR1 and CDR2 are LNHDA and SQIVND (reference sequence). The CDR3 covers 14 residues. Trimming took 6 bases from V and 11 from J, leaving 20 bases between them. General study results and limits: Non-shared clonotypes had lower generation probabilities than those shared by all four donors. What rarefaction showed was incomplete sorted-subset sequencing despite large depth. Relative to memory subsets, naive subsets generally showed larger estimated richness.

The chain recombines TRBV19 with TRBJ1-5, with D unresolved. The sequencing sample was made of memory CD4+ T cells sorted from blood. The subset: CD45RA-negative fraction. This TCR derives from a man younger than 35 in good health. The CDR3: CASSTDGRPRAQHF. CDR3 nucleotides: TGTGCCAGTAGCACAGACGGACGGCCTAGGGCCCAGCATTTT.